One sample yielded the 21 T cell receptor beta chains listed below, sequenced in a study of blood T cell repertoires in COVID-19. Clones were sequenced by immunoSEQ multiplex PCR, and TCRdb holds only the in-frame ones, with some missing. The table lists 42,000 or so clones, 65% to 85% of them singletons. Sequenced material: peripheral blood. These TCRs come from a man aged 35 to 55 with active or convalescent COVID-19.

The chain employs TRBV11-2 and TRBJ2-1; 7 bases map to TRBD1. This CDR3 spans 14 amino acids. The germline CDR1 and CDR2 sequences are SGHAT and FQNNGV. With 4 bases clipped from V and 7 bases from J, the junction kept 7 bases outside the gene matches. The CDR3 sequence: CASSSHRGRNEQFF. The CDR3, as DNA: TGTGCCAGCAGCTCACACAGGGGTAGGAATGAGCAGTTCTTC.

This chain joins TRBV4-3 and TRBJ2-1, with TRBD1 matching over 9 bases. This CDR3 contains 17 residues. V lost 1 base and J lost 5; bases outside the gene matches: 9. Germline lookup yields CDR1 LGHNA and CDR2 YSLEER. The chain's CDR3 is CASSQVLETGGNNEQFF. DNA for the CDR3: TGCGCCAGCAGCCAAGTTCTTGAGACAGGGGGTAACAATGAGCAGTTCTTC.

This sequence joins TRBV3-1 (or the pseudogene TRBV3-2) and TRBJ2-1; 8 bases fit TRBD2. Per germline, CDR1 LGHDT and CDR2 YNNKEL (reference sequence). The CDR3 length is 15 residues. J lost 5 bases, V lost 3 bases, and 6 bases had no gene match. Written as DNA, the CDR3 is TGTGCCAGCAGCCATAGCGGGATTAGAGACAATGAGCAGTTCTTC. It codes for CASSHSGIRDNEQFF.

This clone was detected once. The chain joins TRBV7-9 to TRBJ1-5; D not resolved. The CDR3 loop spans 13 amino acids. V was clipped by 6 bases and J by 9 bases, with 15 bases between them. Germline V gene data show CDR1 as SEHNR and CDR2 as FQNEAQ (reference sequence). DNA for the CDR3: TGTGCCAGCAGTGCCCGAGAGGGCGCGCCCCAGCATTTT. Translated: CASSAREGAPQHF.

The chain couples TRBV4-1 to TRBJ2-3; no clear D gene. Germline CDR1 is MGHRA and CDR2 is YSYEKL. The CDR3 is 15 residues long. Trimming left V 1 base short and J 2 bases short, with 10 bases between. The CDR3 nucleotides read TGCGCCAGCAGCCAAGTTGAGTCGTACACAGATACGCAGTATTTT. It encodes CASSQVESYTDTQYF.

The CDR3 sequence: CASTDNGANVLTF. CDR3 nucleotides: TGTGCCAGTACTGACAACGGGGCCAACGTCCTGACTTTC. The genes are TRBV19 and TRBJ2-6; D remains ambiguous. V lost 7 bases to trimming and J lost 4 bases, with 8 bases between them. Germline lookup yields CDR1 LNHDA and CDR2 SQIVND (reference sequence). The CDR3 covers 13 residues.

The chain uses TRBV5-6 and TRBJ1-1; D is possibly TRBD1 (5 bases). Germline V CDR1 and CDR2: SGHDT, YYEEEE. The CDR3 loop spans 12 amino acids. V was cut by 4 bases and J by 4 bases, with 8 bases left in between. The CDR3 loop is CASSPGGTEAFF. The CDR3 DNA reads TGTGCCAGCAGCCCGGGGGGCACTGAAGCTTTCTTT.

This clone was seen once. V gene TRBV6-1 combines with J gene TRBJ2-7, with 7 bases matching TRBD2. J gave up 4 bases and V 2 bases, and 8 bases lay outside the gene matches. This CDR3 has 15 amino acids. Germline CDR1 is MNHNS and CDR2 is SASEGT. The CDR3 coding sequence is TGTGCCAGCAGTGAATGGGCGGCGGGAGAGTACGAGCAGTACTTC. It yields the protein CASSEWAAGEYEQYF.

By proportion, this clone is medium-sized (0.01 to 0.1%). One end of the junction fails to match germline, which may point to a read error. The chain couples TRBV4-2 to TRBJ2-7; 9 bases are shared with TRBD1. Per germline, CDR1 LGHNA and CDR2 YNFKEQ. This CDR3 is 15 amino acids long. In DNA, the CDR3 is TGTGCCAGCAGCCAAGGGATGGGACAGGGAACGCCGGAGGACTTC. It codes for CASSQGMGQGTPEDF.

CDR3 nucleotides: TGTGCCAGCAGCCCAGGTCAAGAGACCCAGTACTTC. Its protein product is CASSPGQETQYF. The V and J genes are TRBV6-5 and TRBJ2-5, with D hard to call. The CDR3 is 12 residues long. Germline CDR1 MNHEY, CDR2 SVGAGI. Deletions cut 6 bases from V and 2 bases from J, with 7 bases between.

The chain recombines TRBV6-2 or TRBV6-3 with TRBJ2-1; tentative D call: TRBD2 (5 bases). Germline CDR1 is MNHEY and CDR2 is SVGEGT. V dropped 5 bases and J dropped 4 bases, with 9 bases sitting between them. The CDR3 length is 13 residues. CDR3 nucleotides: TGTGCCAGCAGTATTAGCGTTTACAATGAGCAGTTCTTC. It codes for CASSISVYNEQFF.

The V and J genes are TRBV7-9 and TRBJ2-5; TRBD2 aligns across 10 bases. Germline-derived CDR1 and CDR2 are SEHNR and FQNEAQ (reference sequence). V lost 4 bases and J lost 5; bases outside the gene matches: 10. The CDR3 spans 16 residues. The CDR3 DNA follows: TGTGCCAGCAGCTCAGGATTACGTAGCGGGGGGGAGACCCAGTACTTC. Translating it yields CASSSGLRSGGETQYF.

The rearrangement joins TRBV13 to TRBJ1-3; 8 nucleotides line up with TRBD1. The CDR3 has 16 amino acids. V lost 6 bases, J lost 4 bases, and 11 bases stayed unmatched. Germline CDR1 PRHDT, CDR2 FYEKMQ (reference sequence). CDR3 sequence (DNA): TGTGCCAGCAGTCGTCAGGGGGCTGAGATCGGAAACACCATATATTTT. It codes for CASSRQGAEIGNTIYF.

This chain links TRBV28 with TRBJ2-2, with TRBD1 matching over 9 bases. The CDR3 sequence is 13 residues long. CDR1 is MDHEN, CDR2 SYDVKM, per germline. Trimming cost V 7 bases and J 10 bases; bases outside gene matches: 7. Here the CDR3 DNA reads TGTGCCAGCAATCTACAGGGGGCTGAGGAGCTGTTTTTT. Its translation is CASNLQGAEELFF.

The DNA for the CDR3 is TGTGCCAGCGGCCATTCACGGAGCAATGAGCAGTTCTTC. Protein product: CASGHSRSNEQFF. The chain joins TRBV2 to TRBJ2-1; no definite D call. Trimming took 8 bases from V and 6 from J, leaving 14 bases between them. CDR1 and CDR2 from the germline V gene are SNHLY and FYNNEI. CDR3 length equals 13 residues.

This chain links TRBV6-2 or TRBV6-3 with TRBJ1-1; the D gene is possibly TRBD1 (5 bases). Germline V gene sequence: CDR1 MNHEY, CDR2 SVGEGT. The CDR3 runs to 13 residues. The ends were cut back, 5 bases at V and 7 bases at J, with 14 bases in the middle. The CDR3 DNA reads as TGTGCCAGCAGTCCGGATCTTAGGGGTGAAGCTTTCTTT. Translating gives CASSPDLRGEAFF.

The chain is built from TRBV28 and TRBJ1-2; 7 nucleotides agree with TRBD1. The CDR3 covers 15 residues. Germline V gene data show CDR1 as MDHEN and CDR2 as SYDVKM. Trimming cost V 6 bases and J 4 bases; bases outside gene matches: 11. The CDR3 here is CASSLPGTASYGYTF. The CDR3 coding sequence is TGTGCCAGCAGCCTACCCGGGACAGCGAGCTATGGCTACACCTTC.

This chain uses TRBV9 with TRBJ1-2; D unclear. V shed 1 base and J shed 5 bases, with 15 bases lying between them. In germline, CDR1 is SGDLS, CDR2 YYNGEE. This CDR3 is built from 15 residues. The CDR3 spells CASSVPSPLVYGYTF. In DNA form, the CDR3 reads TGTGCCAGCAGCGTACCCTCCCCGTTAGTTTATGGCTACACCTTC. Full variable domain (outside the CDR3, taken from reference TRBV9 and TRBJ1-2): DSGVTQTPKHLITATGQRVTLRCSPRSGDLSVYWYQQSLDQGLQFLIQYYNGEERAKGNILERFSAQQFPDLHSELNLSSLELGDSALYFCASSVPSPLVYGYTFGSGTRLTVV.

This sequence joins TRBV5-1 and TRBJ2-2, with 10 positions matching TRBD1. V shed 4 bases and J 7 bases; nucleotides not matched to a gene: 7. The CDR3 has 15 amino acids. The germline gives CDR1 SGHRS, CDR2 YFSETQ. The CDR3: CASSPGQGYNGELFF. In DNA form, the CDR3 reads TGCGCCAGCAGCCCGGGACAGGGGTATAACGGGGAGCTGTTTTTT.

This chain connects TRBV7-9 to TRBJ2-1, with no clear D. Germline V CDR1 and CDR2: SEHNR, FQNEAQ (reference sequence). The CDR3 spans 11 residues. The germline V and J ends were trimmed by 8 bases and 7 bases, with 9 bases remaining between them. The CDR3 region has the DNA TGTGCCAGCGGTAGTTTAAATGAGCAGTTCTTC. It is translated as CASGSLNEQFF.

This clone was observed once. This chain uses TRBV19 with TRBJ1-4; D is uncertain. The germline V and J ends were trimmed by 5 bases and 8 bases, with 18 bases remaining between them. The CDR3 has 15 amino acids. Germline-derived CDR1 and CDR2 are LNHDA and SQIVND (reference sequence). DNA for the CDR3: TGTGCCAGTAGTCTCGCAGAGTCCCCTAGGGAAAAACTGTTTTTT. It is translated as CASSLAESPREKLFF.